This TCR beta chain was documented in a study of blood T cells in healthy people across ages. Study conclusions and caveats: Older age coincided with a roughly linear decline in TCR beta diversity per million T cells.

It was around 10 milliliters of peripheral blood that were drawn from each donor. Together with a sample-barcoded 5' primer, a J-beta primer mix was included in a second PCR lasting roughly 6 to 12 cycles. Each sample provided no less than 2.5 million CDR3-containing paired-end reads. TCRdb re-called the 5' RACE reads with MiXCR, one entry per CDR3 protein. This sample has roughly 1.6 million distinct CDR3 sequences, with almost 35% found just once. In the case of this clonotype: Its target is unknown.

Sequenced sample: blood. This receptor was taken from a woman aged 25 to 39 in good health.

CDR3 region: CASSLSPTSGSGNEQFF. CDR3 DNA sequence: TGCGCCAGCAGCTTATCCCCGACTAGCGGGTCAGGCAATGAGCAGTTCTTC. The chain uses TRBV5-1 and TRBJ2-1; 10 bases fit TRBD2. The CDR3 is 17 residues long. CDR1 is SGHRS and CDR2 is YFSETQ in the germline V gene. V gave up 2 bases and J gave up 6 bases; unmatched junction bases: 11.